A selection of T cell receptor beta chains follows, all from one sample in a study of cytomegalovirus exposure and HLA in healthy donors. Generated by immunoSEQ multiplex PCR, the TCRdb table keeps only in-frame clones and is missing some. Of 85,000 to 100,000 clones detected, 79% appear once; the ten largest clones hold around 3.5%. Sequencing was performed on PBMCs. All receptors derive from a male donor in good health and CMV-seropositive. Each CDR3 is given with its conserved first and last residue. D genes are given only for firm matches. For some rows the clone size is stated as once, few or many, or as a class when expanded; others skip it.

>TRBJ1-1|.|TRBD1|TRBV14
CASSQGNRGTEAFF
TGTGCCAGCAGCCAAGGCAACAGGGGCACTGAAGCTTTCTTT
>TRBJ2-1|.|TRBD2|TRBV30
CACRSAGVTYNEQFF
TGTGCCTGCCGATCAGCGGGGGTGACCTACAATGAGCAGTTCTTC
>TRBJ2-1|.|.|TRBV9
CASSVEGNNEQFF
TGTGCCAGCAGCGTAGAGGGGAACAATGAGCAGTTCTTC
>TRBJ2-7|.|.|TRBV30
CAWTYGPTGMRYEQYF
TGTGCCTGGACCTATGGGCCGACGGGGATGAGATACGAGCAGTACTTC
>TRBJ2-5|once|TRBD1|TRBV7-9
CASSWGQVQETQYF
TGTGCCAGCAGCTGGGGACAGGTTCAAGAGACCCAGTACTTC
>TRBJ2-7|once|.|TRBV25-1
CASSVDRSTTEQYF
TGTGCCAGCAGTGTAGACAGATCGACGACCGAGCAGTACTTC
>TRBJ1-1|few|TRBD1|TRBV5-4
CASSFGGTGGDTEAFF
TGTGCCAGCAGCTTCGGGGGGACAGGCGGTGACACTGAAGCTTTCTTT
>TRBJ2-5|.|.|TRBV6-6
CASSSPTGTQETQYF
TGTGCCAGCAGCTCCCCGACAGGGACTCAAGAGACCCAGTACTTC
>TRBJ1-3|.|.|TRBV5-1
CASSLGPEAGNTIYF
TGCGCCAGCAGCCTGGGCCCGGAGGCGGGGAACACCATATATTTT
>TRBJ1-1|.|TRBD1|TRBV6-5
CASRYRGTEAFF
TGTGCCAGCAGATACAGGGGCACTGAAGCTTTCTTT
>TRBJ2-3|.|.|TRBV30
CAWSQDTQYF
TGTGCCTGGAGCCAAGATACGCAGTATTTT
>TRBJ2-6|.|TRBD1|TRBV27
CASSLSGTGTGANVLTF
TGTGCCAGCAGTCTATCCGGGACAGGGACTGGGGCCAACGTCCTGACTTTC
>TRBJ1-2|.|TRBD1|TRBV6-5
CASGQGVYGYTF
TGTGCCAGCGGACAGGGAGTCTATGGCTACACCTTC
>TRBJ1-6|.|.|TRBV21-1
CASSKEQQARDNSPLHF
TGTGCCAGCAGCAAAGAACAACAGGCCAGGGATAATTCACCCCTCCACTTT
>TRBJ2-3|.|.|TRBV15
CATSRGGSSGTQYF
TGTGCCACCAGCAGAGGAGGCAGTTCGGGTACGCAGTATTTT
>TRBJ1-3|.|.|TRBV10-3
CAISPEASGGNTIYF
TGTGCCATCAGCCCCGAGGCTTCTGGTGGAAACACCATATATTTT
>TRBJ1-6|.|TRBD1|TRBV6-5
CASRQGLSYNSPLHF
TGTGCCAGCAGACAGGGGCTCTCCTATAATTCACCCCTCCACTTT
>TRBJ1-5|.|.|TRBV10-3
CATHPDSDQPQHF
TGTGCCACCCACCCAGACAGCGATCAGCCCCAGCATTTT
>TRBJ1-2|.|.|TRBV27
CASSQGVGYGYTF
TGTGCCAGCAGTCAGGGCGTAGGGTATGGCTACACCTTC
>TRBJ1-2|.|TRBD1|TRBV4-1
CASSPVQGPGYTF
TGCGCCAGCAGCCCGGTACAGGGGCCTGGCTACACCTTC
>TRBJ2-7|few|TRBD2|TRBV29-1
CSVLRGGIENEQYF
TGCAGCGTGCTCCGCGGGGGAATAGAAAACGAGCAGTACTTC
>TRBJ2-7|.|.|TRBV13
CASSPAGRSYEQYF
TGTGCCAGCAGCCCGGCGGGCCGATCCTACGAGCAGTACTTC
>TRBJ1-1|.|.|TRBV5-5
CASSSSQETEAFF
TGTGCCAGCAGCAGCTCCCAGGAAACTGAAGCTTTCTTT
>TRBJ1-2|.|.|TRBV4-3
CASSQDGGATADYGYTF
TGCGCCAGCAGCCAAGATGGGGGGGCGACGGCGGACTATGGCTACACCTTC
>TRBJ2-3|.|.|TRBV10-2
CASSLLLDSRTDTQYF
TGCGCCAGCAGTTTATTACTAGACTCCCGCACAGATACGCAGTATTTT
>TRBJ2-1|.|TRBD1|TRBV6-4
CASSRFGGTGVSYNEQFF
TGTGCCAGCAGTCGATTTGGGGGTACAGGGGTGTCCTACAATGAGCAGTTCTTC
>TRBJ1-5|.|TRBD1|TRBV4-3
CASSQGRDREGYSNQPQHF
TGCGCCAGCAGCCAGGGCCGGGACAGGGAGGGCTATAGCAATCAGCCCCAGCATTTT
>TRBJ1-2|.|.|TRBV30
CAARTGSNYGYTF
TGTGCCGCCAGAACAGGGTCTAACTATGGCTACACCTTC
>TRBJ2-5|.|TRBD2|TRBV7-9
CASSLQGTSGGRKTQYF
TGTGCCAGCAGCCTTCAAGGGACTAGCGGGGGTAGGAAGACCCAGTACTTC
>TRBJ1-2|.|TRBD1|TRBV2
CASSEATGEKDGYTF
TGTGCCAGCAGTGAAGCAACAGGGGAGAAGGATGGCTACACCTTC
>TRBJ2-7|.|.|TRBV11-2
CASSLRGTHSYEQYF
TGTGCCAGCAGCTTAAGGGGGACCCATTCCTACGAGCAGTACTTC
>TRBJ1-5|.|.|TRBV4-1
CASSQAEGANQPQHF
TGCGCCAGCAGCCAAGCGGAAGGGGCCAATCAGCCCCAGCATTTT
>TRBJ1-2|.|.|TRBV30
CAWTKTTYGYTF
TGTGCCTGGACCAAGACAACATATGGCTACACCTTC
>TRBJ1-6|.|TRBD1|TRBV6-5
CASSSPDRGTPLHF
TGTGCCAGCAGTTCCCCTGACAGGGGGACTCCCCTCCACTTT
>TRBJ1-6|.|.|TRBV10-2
CASSEPQGPSYNSPLHF
TGCGCCAGCAGTGAGCCCCAGGGTCCCTCCTATAATTCACCCCTCCACTTT
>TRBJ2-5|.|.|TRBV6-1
CASRDKWQGETQYF
TGTGCCAGCAGGGACAAGTGGCAGGGAGAGACCCAGTACTTC
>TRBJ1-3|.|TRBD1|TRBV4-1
CASSRDRVGNTIYF
TGCGCCAGCAGCCGCGACAGGGTTGGAAACACCATATATTTT
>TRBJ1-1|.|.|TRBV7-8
CASSSPPGVLPEAFF
TGTGCCAGCAGCTCCCCCCCGGGGGTTCTTCCTGAAGCTTTCTTT
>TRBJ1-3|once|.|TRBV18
CASSADRRVGNTIYF
TGTGCCAGCTCAGCGGACAGAAGGGTTGGAAACACCATATATTTT
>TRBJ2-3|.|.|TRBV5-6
CASTPKALTDTQYF
TGTGCCAGCACCCCCAAAGCCCTCACAGATACGCAGTATTTT